This T cell receptor beta chain was captured in a study of T cell clonotyping in hematopoietic cell transplantation (dated by TCRdb to 2020 to 2022). A note on the overall study: In the study, approximately 140 blood samples were gathered from over 30 consecutive transplant recipients and their related donors. Recruitment of patients ran from September 2015 to early 2017, and follow-up continued until September 2020 or until death.

The time point tag for this specimen amounts to: 100 days after allo-HCT. Blood samples were obtained from recipients approximately 28 days before transplant and at days 30, 100 and 180 after transplant. Using Nuclei Lysis Solution, genomic DNA was extracted from unfractionated peripheral blood mononuclear cells that were either fresh or cryopreserved. Trimming takes 5 bases off V and 6 bases off J; junction bases not matched to a gene: 9. The germline V gene gives CDR1 as SGHNT and CDR2 as YENEEA. The CDR3 has 16 amino acids, counting the end cysteine and phenylalanine. Left in the record is the CDR3 DNA by itself, 48 bases read in frame from the first base. Details on this clone: Its antigen is not yet known. Within one base of it there is no much larger clone, and no base qualities were kept.

With the immunoSEQ assay, which is a bias-controlled multiplex PCR relying on V- and J-specific primers, TCR beta CDR3 regions were amplified from genomic DNA. In a second PCR step, a proprietary barcode and Illumina adapter sequences were attached to the CDR3 amplicons. An Illumina MiSeq instrument was used for sequencing of the CDR3 libraries. For the original study's pipeline: Export and quality control were done with immunoSEQ Analyzer 3.0, while downstream analyses used R Bioconductor and Immunarch. Only productive rearrangements in the normalized downsampled data set went into calculating the repertoire metrics. Pathologically expanded clonotypes were defined as those larger than 5 templates in the normalized cohort. The Inverse Simpson Index served as the measure of repertoire diversity. To capture all clonotypes, the CMV-specificity analyses were run on the non-normalized data set. Drawn from immuneACCESS, this table holds only the in-frame rearrangements with V and J called that TCRdb kept. Clones are partly lost; checked studies trace under half to an unresolved V gene and leave the rest unexplained. From that table come the V and J calls and clone size; the DNA was used to work out D and trimming. In all, the sample holds 5,000 to 6,000 clones, and roughly 72% of those were seen once. The ten top clones hold around a quarter of the sample.

Results the study describes overall, beyond this receptor: After transplant, TCR diversity in recipients dropped, and pathologically expanded clonotypes increased progressively from day 30 to day 180. Sample size was limited, and cells were not sorted, so CD4 and CD8 repertoire contributions could not be separated. Donor and pretransplant recipient Inverse Simpson Index values predicted broader posttransplant TCR repertoire diversity. Overlap with donor repertoires was found for only a small fraction of recipient repertoires, with over 97% found to appear de novo at the given depth.

This sample comprised PBMCs, obtained 100 days after allogeneic stem cell transplant. This TCR derives from a female patient in her fifties who had an allogeneic stem cell transplant, so the T cells may come from the graft donor. Some clones in this sample may be carry-over from other donors' samples. The sequence joins TRBV11-3 to TRBJ2-2; 10 central bases correspond to TRBD2. The CDR3 reads CASSTPSLAGAGELFF. The DNA sequence follows: TGTGCCAGCAGCACACCCAGCCTAGCGGGAGCCGGGGAGCTGTTTTTT.